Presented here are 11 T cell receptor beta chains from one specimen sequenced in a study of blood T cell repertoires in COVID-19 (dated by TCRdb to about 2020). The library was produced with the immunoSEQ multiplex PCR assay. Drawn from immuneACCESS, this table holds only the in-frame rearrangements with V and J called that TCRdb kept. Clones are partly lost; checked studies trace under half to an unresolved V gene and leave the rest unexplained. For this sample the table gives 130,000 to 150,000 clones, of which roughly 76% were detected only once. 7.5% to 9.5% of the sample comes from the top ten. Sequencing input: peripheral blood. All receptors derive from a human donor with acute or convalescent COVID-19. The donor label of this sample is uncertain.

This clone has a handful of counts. The CDR3 nucleotides read TGTGCCAGCTCCCGCAAGCAGGGTGAGCCCCAGCATTTT. Its translation: CASSRKQGEPQHF. The chain is built from TRBV18 and TRBJ1-5; D might be TRBD1 (5 bases). Germline V gene sequence: CDR1 KGHSH, CDR2 LQKENI. This CDR3 region has 13 residues. The V end lost 6 bases, the J end lost 8 bases, and 14 bases lay between the germline ends.

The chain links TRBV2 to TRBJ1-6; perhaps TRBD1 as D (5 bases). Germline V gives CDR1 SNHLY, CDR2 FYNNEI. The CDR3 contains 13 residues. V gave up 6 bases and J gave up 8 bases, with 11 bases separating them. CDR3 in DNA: TGTGCCAGCAGGGAGGGGATGCATTCACCCCTCCACTTT. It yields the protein CASREGMHSPLHF.

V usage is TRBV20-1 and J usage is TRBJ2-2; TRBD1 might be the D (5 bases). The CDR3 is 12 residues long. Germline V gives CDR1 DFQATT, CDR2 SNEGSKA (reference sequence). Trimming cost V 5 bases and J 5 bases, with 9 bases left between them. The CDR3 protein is CSAGGATGELFF. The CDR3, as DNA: TGCAGTGCTGGTGGGGCGACCGGGGAGCTGTTTTTT.

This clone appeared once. The CDR3 nucleotides are TGTGCCATCGCGTGGGGTGCCGCGGAGGAGGAGGTTGGCTACACCTTC. This encodes CAIAWGAAEEEVGYTF. The chain is built from TRBV24-1 and TRBJ1-2; D is uncertain. Per germline, CDR1 KGHDR and CDR2 SFDVKD. The CDR3 totals 16 residues. V gave up 11 bases and J gave up 7 bases, with 28 bases separating them.

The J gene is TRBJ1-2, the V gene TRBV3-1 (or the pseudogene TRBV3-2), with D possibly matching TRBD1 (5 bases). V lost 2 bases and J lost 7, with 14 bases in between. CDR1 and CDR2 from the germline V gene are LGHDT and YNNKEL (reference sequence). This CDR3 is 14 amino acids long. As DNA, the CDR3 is TGTGCCAGCAGCCAAAGAGGGACTCGTCTTGGCTACACCTTC. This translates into CASSQRGTRLGYTF.

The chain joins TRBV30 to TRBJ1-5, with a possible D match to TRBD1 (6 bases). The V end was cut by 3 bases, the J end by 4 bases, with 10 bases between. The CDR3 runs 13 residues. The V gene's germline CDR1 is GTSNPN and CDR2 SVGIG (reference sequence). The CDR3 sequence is CAWSRGHNQPQHF. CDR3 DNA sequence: TGTGCCTGGAGCAGGGGACATAATCAGCCCCAGCATTTT.

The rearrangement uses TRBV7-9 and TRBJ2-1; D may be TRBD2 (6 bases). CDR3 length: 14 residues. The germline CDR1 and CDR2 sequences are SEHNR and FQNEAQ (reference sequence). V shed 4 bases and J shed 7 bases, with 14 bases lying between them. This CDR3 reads CASSSLVRGNEQFF. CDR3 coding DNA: TGTGCCAGCAGCTCCCTAGTTCGGGGGAATGAGCAGTTCTTC. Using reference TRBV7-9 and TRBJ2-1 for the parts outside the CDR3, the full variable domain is DTGVSQNPRHKITKRGQNVTFRCDPISEHNRLYWYRQTLGQGPEFLTYFQNEAQLEKSRLLSDRFSAERPKGSFSTLEIQRTEQGDSAMYLCASSSLVRGNEQFFGPGTRLTVL.

The CDR3 DNA reads as TGTGCCAGCAGCTCCTTTGGGGCAGGGGCTAACATTCAGTACTTC. Protein sequence: CASSSFGAGANIQYF. The chain links TRBV6-5 to TRBJ2-4, with D maybe TRBD1 (6 bases). This CDR3 is 15 amino acids long. Germline CDR1 and CDR2: MNHEY and SVGAGI. V lost 6 bases and J lost 7, with 19 bases in between.

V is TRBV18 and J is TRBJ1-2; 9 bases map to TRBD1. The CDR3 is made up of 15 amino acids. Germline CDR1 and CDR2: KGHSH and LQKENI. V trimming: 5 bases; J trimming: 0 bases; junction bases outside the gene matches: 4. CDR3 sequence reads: CASSSDRGANYGYTF. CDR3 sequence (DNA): TGTGCCAGCTCATCGGACAGGGGAGCTAACTATGGCTACACCTTC. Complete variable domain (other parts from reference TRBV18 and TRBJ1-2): NAGVMQNPRHLVRRRGQEARLRCSPMKGHSHVYWYRQLPEEGLKFMVYLQKENIIDESGMPKERFSAEFPKEGPSILRIQQVVRGDSAAYFCASSSDRGANYGYTFGSGTRLTVV.

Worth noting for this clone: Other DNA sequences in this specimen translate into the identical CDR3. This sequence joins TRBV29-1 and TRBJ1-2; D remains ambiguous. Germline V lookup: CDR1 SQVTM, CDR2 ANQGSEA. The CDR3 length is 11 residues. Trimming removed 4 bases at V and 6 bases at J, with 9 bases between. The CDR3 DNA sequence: TGCAGCGTTGGAAGGGAGGATGGCTACACCTTC. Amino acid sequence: CSVGREDGYTF.

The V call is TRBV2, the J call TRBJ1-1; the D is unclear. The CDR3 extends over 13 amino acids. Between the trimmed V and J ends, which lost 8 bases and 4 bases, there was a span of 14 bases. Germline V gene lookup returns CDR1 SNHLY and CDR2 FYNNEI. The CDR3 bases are TGTGCCAGCCAAGGGCGGGGAGGCACTGAAGCTTTCTTT. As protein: CASQGRGGTEAFF.